The T cell receptor (beta chain) described here comes from a study of T cells in Graves' hyperthyroidism and ophthalmopathy. Study-wide findings and caveats: Blood shared most expanded thyroid clonotypes above 0.001. A 13 V-J model separated ophthalmopathy from stable hyperthyroidism.

This clonotype was seen a few times. Its target is not known. The CDR3 is 19 amino acids. V trimming: 3 bases; J trimming: 4 bases; junction bases outside the gene matches: 14. In germline, CDR1 is SGHTA, CDR2 FQGNSA. Amplification of TCR beta CDR3 regions used RNA as the template. First-round RT-PCR with HTBI primers amplified the TCR CDR3 region. MiXCR was run by TCRdb on the multiplex PCR reads, yielding one entry per CDR3 protein. Here the sample spans about 560,000 distinct CDR3 sequences, just over 45% being singletons. Diagnoses used clinical symptoms, serum thyroxine and TRAb, thyroid ultrasound and orbital computed tomography.

Sequences were obtained from peripheral blood or thyroid tissue (not recorded which). The source of this sequence is a woman under 30 with Graves' hyperthyroidism. The V and J genes are TRBV7-2 and TRBJ2-6; TRBD1 aligns across 8 bases. This CDR3 reads CASSLWSPGGASGANVLTF. CDR3 nucleotides: TGTGCCAGCAGCTTGTGGAGCCCAGGGGGCGCGTCCGGGGCCAACGTCCTGACTTTC.